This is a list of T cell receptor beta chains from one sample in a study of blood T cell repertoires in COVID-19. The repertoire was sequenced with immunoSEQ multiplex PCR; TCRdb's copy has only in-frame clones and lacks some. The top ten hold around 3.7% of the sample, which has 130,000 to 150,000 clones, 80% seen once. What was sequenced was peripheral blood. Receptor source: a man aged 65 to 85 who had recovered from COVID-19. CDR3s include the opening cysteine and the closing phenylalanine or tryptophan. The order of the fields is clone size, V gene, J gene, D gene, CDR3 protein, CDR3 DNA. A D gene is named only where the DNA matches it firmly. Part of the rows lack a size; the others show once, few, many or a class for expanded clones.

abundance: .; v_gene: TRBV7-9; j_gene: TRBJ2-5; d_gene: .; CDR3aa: CASSTTDQETQYF; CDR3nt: TGTGCCAGCAGCACGACAGACCAAGAGACCCAGTACTTC
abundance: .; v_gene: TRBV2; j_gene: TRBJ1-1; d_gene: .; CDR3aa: CASSEQEGDAEAFF; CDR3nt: TGTGCCAGCAGTGAGCAGGAGGGAGACGCTGAAGCTTTCTTT
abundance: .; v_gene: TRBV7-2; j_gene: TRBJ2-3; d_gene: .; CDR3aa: CASSLGWGRSADTQYF; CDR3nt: TGTGCCAGCAGCTTGGGTTGGGGGAGGTCCGCAGATACGCAGTATTTT
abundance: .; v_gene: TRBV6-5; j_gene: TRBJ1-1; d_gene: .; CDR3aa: CASSYWQNTEAFF; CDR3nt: TGTGCCAGCAGTTATTGGCAGAACACTGAAGCTTTCTTT
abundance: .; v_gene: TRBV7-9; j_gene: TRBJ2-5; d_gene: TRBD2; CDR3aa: CASSLILGLAGVGETQYF; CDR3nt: TGTGCCAGCAGCTTAATCTTGGGACTAGCGGGAGTCGGGGAGACCCAGTACTTC
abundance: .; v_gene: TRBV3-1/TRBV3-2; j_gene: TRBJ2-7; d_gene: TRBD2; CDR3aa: CASSPLSGLATYEQYF; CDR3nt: TGTGCCAGCAGCCCTCTCTCGGGACTAGCGACCTACGAGCAGTACTTC
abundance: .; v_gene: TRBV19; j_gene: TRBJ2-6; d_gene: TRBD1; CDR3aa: CASRGTGISSGANVLTF; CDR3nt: TGTGCCAGTAGAGGGACAGGGATAAGCTCTGGGGCCAACGTCCTGACTTTC
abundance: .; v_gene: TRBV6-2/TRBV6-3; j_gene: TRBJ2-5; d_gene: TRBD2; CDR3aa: CASSYGAGGPPRETQYF; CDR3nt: TGTGCCAGCAGTTACGGAGCGGGAGGGCCCCCTAGAGAGACCCAGTACTTC
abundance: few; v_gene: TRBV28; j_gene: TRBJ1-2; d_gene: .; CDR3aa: CASSRRAYGYTF; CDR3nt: TGTGCCAGCAGTCGGAGGGCCTATGGCTACACCTTC
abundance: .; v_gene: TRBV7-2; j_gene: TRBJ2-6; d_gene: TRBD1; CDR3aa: CASSPRTGPSSGANVLTF; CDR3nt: TGTGCCAGCAGCCCCCGGACAGGGCCAAGCTCTGGGGCCAACGTCCTGACTTTC
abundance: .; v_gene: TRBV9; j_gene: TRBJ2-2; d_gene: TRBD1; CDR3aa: CASSPRQGATGELFF; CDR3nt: TGTGCCAGCAGCCCCAGACAGGGGGCTACCGGGGAGCTGTTTTTT
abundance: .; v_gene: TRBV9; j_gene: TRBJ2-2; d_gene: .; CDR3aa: CASSALPEATGELFF; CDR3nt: TGTGCCAGCAGCGCACTTCCGGAGGCGACCGGGGAGCTGTTTTTT
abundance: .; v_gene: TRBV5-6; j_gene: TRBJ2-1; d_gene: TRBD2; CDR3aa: CASITIGGSYNEQFF; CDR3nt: TGTGCCAGCATCACGATCGGGGGGAGTTACAATGAGCAGTTCTTC
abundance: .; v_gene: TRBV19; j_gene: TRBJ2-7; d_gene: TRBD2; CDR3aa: CASSIVDSGSDEQYF; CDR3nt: TGTGCCAGTAGTATAGTGGATAGCGGGAGCGACGAGCAGTACTTC
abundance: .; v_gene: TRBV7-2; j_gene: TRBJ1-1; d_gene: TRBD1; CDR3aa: CASSTEGQMNTEAFF; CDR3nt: TGTGCCAGCAGTACAGAGGGACAGATGAACACTGAAGCTTTCTTT
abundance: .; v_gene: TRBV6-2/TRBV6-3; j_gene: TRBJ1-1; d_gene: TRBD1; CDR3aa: CASSLTTGSHTEAFF; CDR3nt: TGTGCCAGCAGTTTAACGACAGGGAGCCACACTGAAGCTTTCTTT
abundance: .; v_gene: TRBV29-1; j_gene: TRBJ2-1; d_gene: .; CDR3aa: CSVITVGSYNEQFF; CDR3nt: TGCAGCGTCATAACAGTGGGCTCCTACAATGAGCAGTTCTTC
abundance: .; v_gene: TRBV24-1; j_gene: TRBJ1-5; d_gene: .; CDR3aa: CATSDRSGQPQHF; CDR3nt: TGTGCCACCAGTGACCGGAGCGGACAGCCCCAGCATTTT
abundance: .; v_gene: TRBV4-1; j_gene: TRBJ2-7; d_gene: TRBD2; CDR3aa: CASSPTLAGVREQYF; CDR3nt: TGCGCCAGCAGCCCAACCCTAGCGGGAGTGCGAGAGCAGTACTTC
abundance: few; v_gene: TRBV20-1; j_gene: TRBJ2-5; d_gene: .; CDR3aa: CSASRPEGGQETQYF; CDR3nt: TGCAGTGCTAGTCGGCCCGAGGGAGGACAAGAGACCCAGTACTTC
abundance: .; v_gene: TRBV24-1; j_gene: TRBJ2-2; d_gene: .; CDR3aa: CATSDGGSGELFF; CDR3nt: TGTGCCACCAGTGACGGAGGGAGCGGGGAGCTGTTTTTT
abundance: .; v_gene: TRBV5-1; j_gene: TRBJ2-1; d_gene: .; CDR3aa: CASSYSRDEQFF; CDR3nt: TGCGCCAGCAGCTATAGCAGGGATGAGCAGTTCTTC
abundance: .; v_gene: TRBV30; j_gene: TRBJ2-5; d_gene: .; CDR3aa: CAWSIRPGETQYF; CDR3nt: TGTGCCTGGAGTATCCGCCCCGGGGAGACCCAGTACTTC
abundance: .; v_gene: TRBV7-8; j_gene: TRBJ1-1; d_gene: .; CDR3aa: CASRLTGNTEAFF; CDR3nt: TGTGCCAGCAGACTGACAGGGAACACTGAAGCTTTCTTT
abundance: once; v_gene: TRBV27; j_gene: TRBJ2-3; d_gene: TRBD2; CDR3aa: CASSLSILAGGEDTQYF; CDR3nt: TGTGCCAGCAGTTTATCGATACTAGCGGGAGGCGAAGATACGCAGTATTTT
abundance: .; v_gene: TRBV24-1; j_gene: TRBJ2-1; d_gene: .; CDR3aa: CATATRWGVEQFF; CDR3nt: TGTGCCACCGCGACCCGGTGGGGAGTTGAGCAGTTCTTC
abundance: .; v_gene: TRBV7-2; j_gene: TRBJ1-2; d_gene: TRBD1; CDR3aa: CASSLPGGTGGAYGYTF; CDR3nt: TGTGCCAGCAGCTTACCTGGCGGGACAGGGGGGGCCTATGGCTACACCTTC
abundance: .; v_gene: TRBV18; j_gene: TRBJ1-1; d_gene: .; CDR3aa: CASSPNSEAEAFF; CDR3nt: TGTGCCAGCTCACCCAATTCGGAGGCTGAAGCTTTCTTT
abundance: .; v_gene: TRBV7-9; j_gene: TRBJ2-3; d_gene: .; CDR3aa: CASSFEQTDTQYF; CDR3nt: TGTGCCAGCAGCTTCGAACAGACAGATACGCAGTATTTT
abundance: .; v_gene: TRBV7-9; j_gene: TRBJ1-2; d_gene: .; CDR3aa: CASTADSARYGYTF; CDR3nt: TGTGCCAGCACCGCGGACAGTGCCCGTTATGGCTACACCTTC
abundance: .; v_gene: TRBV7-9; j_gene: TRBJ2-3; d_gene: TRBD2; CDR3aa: CASSSVAGGRYTQYF; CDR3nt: TGTGCCAGCAGCTCCGTAGCGGGAGGGCGATATACGCAGTATTTT
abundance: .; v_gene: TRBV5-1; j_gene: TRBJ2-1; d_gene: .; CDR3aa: CASSTDPGWDNEQFF; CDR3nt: TGCGCCAGCAGCACAGACCCAGGATGGGACAATGAGCAGTTCTTC
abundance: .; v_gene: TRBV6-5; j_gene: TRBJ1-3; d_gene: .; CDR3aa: CASSLSISGNTIYF; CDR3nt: TGTGCCAGCAGTCTCAGTATCTCTGGAAACACCATATATTTT
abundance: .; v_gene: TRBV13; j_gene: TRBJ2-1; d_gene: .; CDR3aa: CASSLRTVYNEQFF; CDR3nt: TGTGCCAGCAGCCTGAGGACAGTCTACAATGAGCAGTTCTTC
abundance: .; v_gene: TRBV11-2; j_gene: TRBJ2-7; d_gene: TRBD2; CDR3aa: CASSLRALAVYEQYF; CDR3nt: TGTGCCAGCAGCTTAAGGGCACTAGCGGTCTACGAGCAGTACTTC
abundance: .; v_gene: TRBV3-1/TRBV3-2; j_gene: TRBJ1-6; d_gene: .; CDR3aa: CASSTRNSPLHF; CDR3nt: TGTGCCAGCAGTACCAGGAATTCACCCCTCCACTTT
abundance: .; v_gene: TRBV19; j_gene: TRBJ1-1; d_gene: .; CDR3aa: CASTRGQLNTEAFF; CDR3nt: TGTGCCAGTACCCGGGGACAACTGAACACTGAAGCTTTCTTT
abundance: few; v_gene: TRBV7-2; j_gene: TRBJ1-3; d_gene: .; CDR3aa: CASSYRVGNTIYF; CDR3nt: TGTGCCAGCAGCTACCGGGTTGGAAACACCATATATTTT
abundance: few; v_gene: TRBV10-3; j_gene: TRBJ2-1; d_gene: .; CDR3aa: CAIQEESSYNEQFF; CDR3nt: TGTGCCATACAAGAGGAGAGCTCCTACAATGAGCAGTTCTTC
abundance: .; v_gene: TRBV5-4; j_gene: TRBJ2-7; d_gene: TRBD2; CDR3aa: CASSFSGSIYEQYF; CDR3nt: TGTGCCAGCAGCTTTAGCGGGAGTATTTACGAGCAGTACTTC
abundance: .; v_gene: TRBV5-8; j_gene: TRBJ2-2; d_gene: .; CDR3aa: CASSLGGPAGELFF; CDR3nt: TGTGCCAGCAGCTTGGGAGGGCCCGCCGGGGAGCTGTTTTTT
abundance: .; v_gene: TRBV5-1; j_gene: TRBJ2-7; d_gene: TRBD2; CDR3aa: CASSLEGGTSAYEQYF; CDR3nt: TGCGCCAGCAGCTTGGAAGGTGGGACTAGCGCGTACGAGCAGTACTTC